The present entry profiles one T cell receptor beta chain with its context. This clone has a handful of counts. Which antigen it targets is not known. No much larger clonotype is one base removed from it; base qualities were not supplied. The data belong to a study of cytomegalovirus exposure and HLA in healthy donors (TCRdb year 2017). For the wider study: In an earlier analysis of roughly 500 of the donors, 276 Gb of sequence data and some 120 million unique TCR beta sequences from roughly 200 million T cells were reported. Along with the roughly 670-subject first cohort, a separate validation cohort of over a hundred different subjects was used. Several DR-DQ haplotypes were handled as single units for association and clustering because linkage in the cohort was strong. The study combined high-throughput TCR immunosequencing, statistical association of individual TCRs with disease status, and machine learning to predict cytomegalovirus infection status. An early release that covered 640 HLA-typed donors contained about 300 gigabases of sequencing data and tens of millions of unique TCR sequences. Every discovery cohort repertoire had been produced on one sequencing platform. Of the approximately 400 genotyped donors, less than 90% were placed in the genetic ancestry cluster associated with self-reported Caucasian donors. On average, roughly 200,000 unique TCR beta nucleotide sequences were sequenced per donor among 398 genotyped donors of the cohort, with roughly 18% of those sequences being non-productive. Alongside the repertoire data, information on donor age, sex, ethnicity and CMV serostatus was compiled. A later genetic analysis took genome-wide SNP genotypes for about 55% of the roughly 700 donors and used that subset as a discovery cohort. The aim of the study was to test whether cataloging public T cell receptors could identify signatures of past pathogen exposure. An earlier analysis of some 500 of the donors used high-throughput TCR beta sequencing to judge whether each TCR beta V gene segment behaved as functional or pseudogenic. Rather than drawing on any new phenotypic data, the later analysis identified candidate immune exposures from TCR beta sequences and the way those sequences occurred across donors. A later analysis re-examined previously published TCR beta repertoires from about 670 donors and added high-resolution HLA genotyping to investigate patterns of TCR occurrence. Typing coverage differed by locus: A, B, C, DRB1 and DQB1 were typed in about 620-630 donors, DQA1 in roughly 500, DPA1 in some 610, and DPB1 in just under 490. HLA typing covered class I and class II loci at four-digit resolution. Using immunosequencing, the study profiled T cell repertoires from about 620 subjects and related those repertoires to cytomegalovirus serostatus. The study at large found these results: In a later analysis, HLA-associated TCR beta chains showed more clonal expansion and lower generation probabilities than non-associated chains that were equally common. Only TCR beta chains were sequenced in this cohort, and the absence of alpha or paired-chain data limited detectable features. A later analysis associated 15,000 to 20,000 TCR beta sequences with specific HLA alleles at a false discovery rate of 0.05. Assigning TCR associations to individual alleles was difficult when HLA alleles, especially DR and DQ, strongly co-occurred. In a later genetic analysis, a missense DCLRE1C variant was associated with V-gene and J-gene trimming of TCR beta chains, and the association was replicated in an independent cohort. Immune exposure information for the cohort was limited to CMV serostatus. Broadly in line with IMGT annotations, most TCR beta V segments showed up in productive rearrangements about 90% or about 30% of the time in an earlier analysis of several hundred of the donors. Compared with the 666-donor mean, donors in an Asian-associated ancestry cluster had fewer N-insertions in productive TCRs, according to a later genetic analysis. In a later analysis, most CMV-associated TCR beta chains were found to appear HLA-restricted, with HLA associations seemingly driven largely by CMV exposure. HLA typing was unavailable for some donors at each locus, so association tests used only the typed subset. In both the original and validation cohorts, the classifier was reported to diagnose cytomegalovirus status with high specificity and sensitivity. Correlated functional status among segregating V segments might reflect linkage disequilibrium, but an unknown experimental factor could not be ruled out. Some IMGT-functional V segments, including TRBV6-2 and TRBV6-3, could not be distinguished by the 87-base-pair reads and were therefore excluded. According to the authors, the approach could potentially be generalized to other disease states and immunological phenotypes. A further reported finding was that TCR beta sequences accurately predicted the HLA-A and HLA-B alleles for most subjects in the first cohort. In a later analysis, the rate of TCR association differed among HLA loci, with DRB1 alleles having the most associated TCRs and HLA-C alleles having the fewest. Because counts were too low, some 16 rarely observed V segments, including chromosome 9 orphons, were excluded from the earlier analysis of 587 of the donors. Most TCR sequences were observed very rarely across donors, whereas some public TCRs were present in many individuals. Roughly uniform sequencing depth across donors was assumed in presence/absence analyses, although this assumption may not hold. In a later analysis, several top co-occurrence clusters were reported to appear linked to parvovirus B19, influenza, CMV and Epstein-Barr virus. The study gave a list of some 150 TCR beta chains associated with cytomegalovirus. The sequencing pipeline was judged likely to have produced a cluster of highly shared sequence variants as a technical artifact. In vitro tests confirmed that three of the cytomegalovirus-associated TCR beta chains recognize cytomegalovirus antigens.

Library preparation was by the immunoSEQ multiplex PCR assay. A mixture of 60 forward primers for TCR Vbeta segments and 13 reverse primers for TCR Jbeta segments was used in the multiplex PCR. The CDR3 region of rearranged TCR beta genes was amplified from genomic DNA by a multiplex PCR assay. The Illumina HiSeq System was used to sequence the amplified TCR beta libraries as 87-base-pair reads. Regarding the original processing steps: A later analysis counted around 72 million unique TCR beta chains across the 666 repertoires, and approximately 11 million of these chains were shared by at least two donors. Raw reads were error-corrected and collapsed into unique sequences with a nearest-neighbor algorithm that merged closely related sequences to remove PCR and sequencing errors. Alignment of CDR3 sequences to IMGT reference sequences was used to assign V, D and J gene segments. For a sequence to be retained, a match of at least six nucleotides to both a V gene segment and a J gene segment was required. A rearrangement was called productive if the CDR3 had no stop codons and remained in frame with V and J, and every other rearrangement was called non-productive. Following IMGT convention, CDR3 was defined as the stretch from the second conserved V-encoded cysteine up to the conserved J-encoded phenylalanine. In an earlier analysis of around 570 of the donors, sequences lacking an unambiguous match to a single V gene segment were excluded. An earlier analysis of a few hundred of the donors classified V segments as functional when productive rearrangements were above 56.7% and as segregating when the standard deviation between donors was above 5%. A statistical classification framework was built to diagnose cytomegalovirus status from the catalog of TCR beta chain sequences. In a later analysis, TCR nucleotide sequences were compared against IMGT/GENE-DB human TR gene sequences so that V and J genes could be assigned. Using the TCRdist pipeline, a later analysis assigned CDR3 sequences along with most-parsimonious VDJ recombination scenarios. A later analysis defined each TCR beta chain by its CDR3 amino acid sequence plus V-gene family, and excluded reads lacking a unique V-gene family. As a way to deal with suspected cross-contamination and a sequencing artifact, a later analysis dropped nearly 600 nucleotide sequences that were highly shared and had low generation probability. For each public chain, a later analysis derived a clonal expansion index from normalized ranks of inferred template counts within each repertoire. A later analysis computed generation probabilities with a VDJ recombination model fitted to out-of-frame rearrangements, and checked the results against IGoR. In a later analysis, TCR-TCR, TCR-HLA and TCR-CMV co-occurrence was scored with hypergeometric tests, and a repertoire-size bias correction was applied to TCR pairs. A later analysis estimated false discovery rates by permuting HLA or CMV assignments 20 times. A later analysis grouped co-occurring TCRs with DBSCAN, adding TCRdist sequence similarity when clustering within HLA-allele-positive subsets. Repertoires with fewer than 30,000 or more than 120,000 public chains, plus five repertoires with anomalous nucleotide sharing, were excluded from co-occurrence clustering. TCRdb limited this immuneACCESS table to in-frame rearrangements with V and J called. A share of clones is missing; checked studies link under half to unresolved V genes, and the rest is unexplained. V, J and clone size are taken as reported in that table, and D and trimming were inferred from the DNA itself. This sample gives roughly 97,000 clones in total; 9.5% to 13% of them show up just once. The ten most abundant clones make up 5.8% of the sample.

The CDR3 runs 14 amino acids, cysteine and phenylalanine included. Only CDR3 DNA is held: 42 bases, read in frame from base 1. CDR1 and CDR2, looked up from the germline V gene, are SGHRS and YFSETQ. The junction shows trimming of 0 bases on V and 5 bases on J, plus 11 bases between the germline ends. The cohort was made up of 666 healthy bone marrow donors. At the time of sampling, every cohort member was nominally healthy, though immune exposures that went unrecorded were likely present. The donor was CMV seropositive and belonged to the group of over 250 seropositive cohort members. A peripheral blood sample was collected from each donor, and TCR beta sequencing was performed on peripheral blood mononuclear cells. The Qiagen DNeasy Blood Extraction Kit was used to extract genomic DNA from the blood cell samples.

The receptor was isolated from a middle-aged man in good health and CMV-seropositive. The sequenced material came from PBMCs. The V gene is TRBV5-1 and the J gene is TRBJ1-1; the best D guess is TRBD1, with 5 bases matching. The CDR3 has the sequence CASSLVEGRTEAFF. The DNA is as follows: TGCGCCAGCAGCTTGGTGGAGGGGCGGACTGAAGCTTTCTTT.